The 23 T cell receptor beta chains given below trace back to one sample, sequenced in a study of Ad26.COV2.S vaccination and SARS-CoV-2 variants. This sample's treatment: around 19 received Ad26.COV2.S at low or high dose, single or two shots; 5 received placebo; per-sample allocation not given. The investigators took samples on day 63 after the first vaccine or placebo injection. This table comes from immunoSEQ multiplex PCR, and its TCRdb copy is limited to in-frame clones, with some not included. This table has hundreds of thousands of clones, around 92% appearing once. The sequenced sample was peripheral blood, obtained in a trial of Ad26.COV2.S vaccine versus placebo. The receptors here all came from a person aged 18-65 years who received the Ad26.COV2.S COVID-19 vaccine or a placebo.

CDR3 residues: CASSLSDPSGGTQYF. The CDR3 coding sequence is TGTGCCAGCAGTTTATCGGATCCTAGCGGTGGTACGCAGTATTTT. The rearrangement links TRBV27 to TRBJ2-3; 7 nucleotides line up with TRBD2. The V gene's germline CDR1 is MNHEY and CDR2 SMNVEV (reference sequence). V shed 0 bases, J shed 8 bases, and the junction held 8 bases outside the gene matches. The CDR3 totals 15 residues.

This clone was found a few times. This chain uses TRBV10-2 with TRBJ2-7; the D gene is possibly TRBD2 (5 bases). The ends were cut back, 0 bases at V and 0 bases at J, with 6 bases in the middle. Germline V CDR1 and CDR2: WSHSY, SAAADI. The CDR3 sequence is 14 residues long. In nucleotides, the CDR3 is TGCGCCAGCAGTGAGTCGGGGAGCTCCTACGAGCAGTACTTC. It specifies CASSESGSSYEQYF.

V gene TRBV5-1 combines with J gene TRBJ2-4; perhaps TRBD1 as D (6 bases). The germline V gene has CDR1 SGHRS and CDR2 YFSETQ. V was clipped by 4 bases and J by 1 base, with 9 bases between them. The CDR3 runs to 14 residues. CDR3 nucleotide sequence: TGCGCCAGCAGCCCTCAGGGGGCCAAAAACATTCAGTACTTC. Translated: CASSPQGAKNIQYF.

The V call is TRBV12-3 or TRBV12-4, the J call TRBJ1-1; D is uncertain. The CDR3 loop spans 11 amino acids. Trimming cost V 1 base and J 10 bases, with 7 bases left between them. CDR3 loop: CASSLGVRAFF. The CDR3 DNA is TGTGCCAGCAGTTTAGGAGTGCGAGCTTTCTTT.

The chain has TRBV7-3 and TRBJ2-3, with 14 bases that match TRBD2. This CDR3 region has 18 residues. Germline loops: CDR1 SGHTA, CDR2 FQGTGA. Losses at the gene ends were 2 bases for V and 4 bases for J; bases not matched to a gene: 8. CDR3 loop: CASSLAPGLAGEADTQYF. In DNA, the CDR3 is TGTGCCAGCAGCTTAGCCCCGGGACTAGCGGGGGAGGCAGATACGCAGTATTTT.

The V gene is TRBV7-9, the J gene TRBJ1-4; TRBD1 might be the D (6 bases). The CDR3 is 16 residues long. The V and J ends lost 4 bases and 7 bases respectively, with 19 bases between them. Germline CDR1 is SEHNR and CDR2 is FQNEAQ (reference sequence). In DNA, the CDR3 is TGTGCCAGCAGCTCCGGGACAACGCTGGTCCGTGAAAAACTGTTTTTT. Protein: CASSSGTTLVREKLFF.

V and J are TRBV7-8 and TRBJ2-5; D may be TRBD2 (5 bases). Germline lookup yields CDR1 SGHVS and CDR2 FQNEAQ. Trimming took off 5 bases at V and 8 bases at J, with 24 bases between the two ends. The CDR3 totals 16 residues. CDR3 residues: CASSPGSGKERPTQYF. CDR3 sequence (DNA): TGTGCCAGCAGCCCGGGGTCGGGAAAAGAGAGGCCCACCCAGTACTTC.

This clone was recorded once. The chain recombines TRBV6-5 with TRBJ1-5; D possibly corresponds to TRBD1 (5 bases). CDR1 is MNHEY, CDR2 SVGAGI, per germline. The CDR3 is 15 amino acids. V gave up 0 bases and J gave up 9 bases, with 15 bases separating them. The CDR3 reads CASSYSRTPRMPQHF. The DNA for the CDR3 is TGTGCCAGCAGTTACTCGAGGACACCTCGAATGCCCCAGCATTTT.

The V and J genes are TRBV7-7 and TRBJ2-2, with 8 positions matching TRBD2. J was trimmed by 1 base and V by 1 base; bases with no gene match: 2. This CDR3 region has 16 residues. Per the germline V gene, CDR1 is SSHAT and CDR2 is FNYEAQ (reference sequence). The CDR3 here is CASSLVAGGNTGELFF. DNA of the CDR3: TGTGCCAGCAGCTTAGTTGCGGGGGGGAACACCGGGGAGCTGTTTTTT.

This clone was picked up a small number of times. The V and J genes are TRBV7-3 and TRBJ1-1; the D gene is possibly TRBD1 (5 bases). Trimming removed 5 bases from V and 5 bases from J, with 12 bases in between. Looked up from germline, CDR1 is SGHTA and CDR2 is FQGTGA. CDR3 length: 13 amino acids. The CDR3 here is CASSRDSKTEAFF. CDR3 nucleotide sequence: TGTGCCAGCAGCCGAGACAGTAAGACTGAAGCTTTCTTT.

This chain uses TRBV7-8 with TRBJ2-1; perhaps TRBD1 as D (7 bases). CDR3 length: 17 residues. V was clipped by 5 bases and J by 2 bases, with 19 bases between them. The germline V gene has CDR1 SGHVS and CDR2 FQNEAQ. The CDR3: CASSPLGGQGAYNEQFF. The CDR3 DNA reads as TGTGCCAGCAGCCCTCTGGGGGGCCAGGGGGCCTACAATGAGCAGTTCTTC.

The chain combines TRBV5-1 with TRBJ1-1, with D unresolved. Trimming took 5 bases from V and 1 from J, leaving 6 bases between them. Germline lookup yields CDR1 SGHRS and CDR2 YFSETQ. CDR3 length: 12 amino acids. The CDR3 region is CASRVGNTEAFF. DNA of the CDR3: TGCGCCAGCAGGGTGGGGAACACTGAAGCTTTCTTT.

This sequence joins TRBV12-3 or TRBV12-4 and TRBJ1-2; D not resolved. V lost 5 bases to trimming and J lost 4 bases, with 11 bases between them. This CDR3 comprises 13 residues. The CDR3 nucleotides read TGTGCCAGCAGTCAAACCGGGTCCTATGGCTACACCTTC. Encoded protein: CASSQTGSYGYTF.

The chain joins TRBV3-1 (or the pseudogene TRBV3-2) to TRBJ2-5, with 13 bases matching TRBD2. In germline, CDR1 is LGHDT, CDR2 YNNKEL (reference sequence). V dropped 7 bases and J dropped 5; count of bases not matched to a gene: 7. The CDR3 sequence is 15 residues long. The CDR3, as DNA: TGTGCCAGCACCAAACTAGCGGGAGGGCGGGAGACCCAGTACTTC. It codes for CASTKLAGGRETQYF.

The J gene is TRBJ1-5, the V gene TRBV30; no clear D. Germline V gene lookup returns CDR1 GTSNPN and CDR2 SVGIG (reference sequence). V dropped 1 base and J dropped 4 bases, with 8 bases sitting between them. The CDR3 is 13 residues long. In DNA, the CDR3 is TGTGCCTGGAGTGGGATGGGAAATCAGCCCCAGCATTTT. Encoded protein: CAWSGMGNQPQHF. Variable domain in full (rest from reference TRBV30 and TRBJ1-5): SQTIHQWPATLVQPVGSPLSLECTVEGTSNPNLYWYRQAAGRGLQLLFYSVGIGQISSEVPQNLSASRPQDRQFILSSKKLLLSDSGFYLCAWSGMGNQPQHFGDGTRLSIL.

This sequence joins TRBV29-1 and TRBJ2-1; the D call may be TRBD1 or TRBD2 (5 bases each). This CDR3 is 14 amino acids long. V lost 2 bases, J lost 3 bases, and 11 bases lay in between. The germline CDR1 and CDR2 sequences are SQVTM and ANQGSEA. The DNA of the CDR3 is TGCAGCGTTGAAAACCGGGGCCTCTACAATGAGCAGTTCTTC. Residues: CSVENRGLYNEQFF.

This clone was counted a few times. V is TRBV7-2 and J is TRBJ2-3; a weak D match, TRBD1 (5 bases). This CDR3 contains 15 residues. CDR1 and CDR2 from the germline V gene are SGHTA and FQGNSA. The V gene lost 5 bases and the J gene lost 0 bases, with 12 bases spanning the gap. The CDR3 reads CASSVQGGSTDTQYF. The CDR3 bases are TGTGCCAGCAGCGTCCAGGGTGGGAGCACAGATACGCAGTATTTT.

This chain uses TRBV10-1 with TRBJ2-3, with 10 bases aligning to TRBD2. With V trimmed by 3 bases and J by 4 bases, 7 bases remained unmatched. The CDR3 spans 16 residues. From germline, CDR1 is WNHNN and CDR2 SYGVQD (reference sequence). The CDR3 loop reads CASSDSGTSVADTQYF. CDR3 coding DNA: TGCGCCAGCAGTGATTCCGGGACTAGCGTGGCAGATACGCAGTATTTT.

This chain uses TRBV3-1 (or the pseudogene TRBV3-2) with TRBJ2-1, with 15 bases lining up with TRBD2. The germline V gene has CDR1 LGHDT and CDR2 YNNKEL (reference sequence). This CDR3 has 15 residues. The junction had 4 bases not matched to a gene; V was cut back by 5 bases and J by 8 bases. Here the CDR3 DNA reads TGTGCCAGCAGCTACGGACTAGCGGGAGGGTATGAGCAGTTCTTC. The encoded protein is CASSYGLAGGYEQFF.

The rearrangement uses TRBV3-1 (or the pseudogene TRBV3-2) and TRBJ2-3; TRBD2 aligns across 13 bases. This CDR3 region has 16 residues. The ends lost 1 base at V and 5 bases at J; junction bases unmatched: 3. Germline assignment: CDR1 LGHDT and CDR2 YNNKEL (reference sequence). CDR3 in amino acids: CASSQGLAGGVDTQYF. The CDR3, as DNA: TGTGCCAGCAGCCAAGGACTAGCGGGGGGTGTAGATACGCAGTATTTT.

This chain joins TRBV27 and TRBJ2-7; 8 nucleotides align to TRBD2. Losses at the gene ends were 5 bases for V and 0 bases for J; bases not matched to a gene: 6. The length of the CDR3 is 15 residues. CDR1 is MNHEY and CDR2 is SMNVEV in the germline V gene (reference sequence). In nucleotides, the CDR3 is TGTGCCAGCAGTAATAGCGGGGTGGTCTCCTACGAGCAGTACTTC. Translated, it gives CASSNSGVVSYEQYF.

This chain joins TRBV18 and TRBJ2-7; D is undetermined. There are 15 residues in the CDR3. The germline gives CDR1 KGHSH, CDR2 LQKENI. The V end was cut by 2 bases, the J end by 2 bases, with 13 bases between. The CDR3, as DNA: TGTGCCAGCTCACCAAACCCCAAGGCCACCTACGAGCAGTACTTC. Translating it yields CASSPNPKATYEQYF.

This clone was counted only a few times. The chain links TRBV27 to TRBJ1-2; D gene uncertain. V was trimmed by 5 bases and J by 8 bases, leaving 21 bases between them. The CDR3 is made up of 15 amino acids. Per germline, CDR1 MNHEY and CDR2 SMNVEV (reference sequence). In nucleotides, the CDR3 is TGTGCCAGCAGTCCGAACGAAAAACGTCGGATGGGCTACACCTTC. It codes for CASSPNEKRRMGYTF.